The 26 T cell receptor beta chains in this list originate from one sample, sequenced in a study of patients and donors after allogeneic stem cell transplantation. TCRdb called the RT-PCR reads again in MiXCR, with one record for every CDR3 protein. The table includes about 960,000 distinct CDR3 sequences, under 20% detected once. The sample taken for sequencing was blood, either unsorted or a sorted T cell fraction (not recorded which). The receptor set was obtained from a human donor who was either an allogeneic HSCT recipient or a stem cell or donor lymphocyte infusion donor (not recorded which). It is not recorded whose cells these are; they may come from a transplant donor.

The genes are TRBV19 and TRBJ2-7; D remains ambiguous. Trimming cost V 5 bases and J 8 bases, with 25 bases left between them. Germline V lookup: CDR1 LNHDA, CDR2 SQIVND (reference sequence). The CDR3 runs to 16 residues. DNA of the CDR3: TGTGCCAGTAGTCTCCGACAAGCCTCTACCCGTAAGAAGCAGTACTTC. This codes for CASSLRQASTRKKQYF.

This chain connects TRBV7-9 to TRBJ1-2; a weak D match, TRBD1 (5 bases). Trimming removed 3 bases from V and 7 bases from J, with 12 bases in between. Germline V gene data show CDR1 as SEHNR and CDR2 as FQNEAQ (reference sequence). The CDR3 is 13 amino acids. The CDR3 here is CASSFEKGSGYTF. The CDR3 DNA sequence: TGTGCCAGCAGCTTTGAGAAGGGGAGTGGCTACACCTTC.

This rearrangement joins TRBV20-1 to TRBJ1-1, with 9 bases fitting TRBD1. CDR1 DFQATT and CDR2 SNEGSKA come from the germline V gene (reference sequence). CDR3 length: 15 amino acids. With V trimmed by 3 bases and J by 0 bases, 5 bases remained unmatched. The DNA for the CDR3 is TGCAGTGCTAGCGAACAGGGGGCCTTGAACACTGAAGCTTTCTTT. This codes for CSASEQGALNTEAFF.

J is TRBJ2-7 and V is TRBV6-2 or TRBV6-3, with 9 positions matching TRBD2. V lost 6 bases and J lost 0; bases outside the gene matches: 6. The CDR3 spans 15 residues. Per germline, CDR1 MNHEY and CDR2 SVGEGT. Here the CDR3 DNA reads TGTGCCAGCAGACTCAGCGGGGGGCGCTCCTACGAGCAGTACTTC. Translation: CASRLSGGRSYEQYF.

The chain joins TRBV5-1 to TRBJ1-5; the D gene is possibly TRBD1 (5 bases). With 0 bases removed from V and 1 base from J, the gap between germline ends came to 17 bases. The CDR3 covers 18 residues. The germline V gene has CDR1 SGHRS and CDR2 YFSETQ. CDR3 residues: CASSLEGQGLGSNQPQHF. CDR3 DNA sequence: TGCGCCAGCAGCTTGGAGGGGCAGGGTTTGGGAAGCAATCAGCCCCAGCATTTT.

This clonotype was seen more than once but under ten times. V and J are TRBV5-1 and TRBJ2-1; the match to TRBD2 covers 13 bases. V shed 2 bases and J 13 bases; nucleotides not matched to a gene: 9. This CDR3 has 15 residues. Germline V gene lookup returns CDR1 SGHRS and CDR2 YFSETQ. In DNA form, the CDR3 reads TGCGCCAGCAGCTTCCCGGGACTAGCGGGAAGTCACCAGTTCTTC. Its protein product is CASSFPGLAGSHQFF.

The chain uses TRBV7-2 and TRBJ1-1; no firm D call. Germline V gene lookup returns CDR1 SGHTA and CDR2 FQGNSA. The CDR3 loop spans 16 amino acids. Trimming shortened V by 0 bases and J by 1 base, and 12 bases separated the two germline ends. For the CDR3, the DNA is TGTGCCAGCAGCTTAGCGCATTTAGGCAGGAACACTGAAGCTTTCTTT. Its translation: CASSLAHLGRNTEAFF.

The V and J genes are TRBV5-1 and TRBJ2-5, with 10 bases matching TRBD2. J lost 5 bases, V lost 2 bases, and 6 bases had no gene match. The CDR3 sequence is 15 residues long. Germline V gene lookup returns CDR1 SGHRS and CDR2 YFSETQ. The CDR3 DNA reads as TGCGCCAGCAGCTTTAGCGGGGGGACTGGGGAGACCCAGTACTTC. Protein: CASSFSGGTGETQYF.

This rearrangement joins TRBV20-1 to TRBJ2-1; D call uncertain. Trimming stripped 5 bases from V and 10 bases from J, with 9 bases between. Per germline, CDR1 DFQATT and CDR2 SNEGSKA (reference sequence). The CDR3 has 10 amino acids. For the CDR3, the DNA is TGCAGTGCTCGGGTTCGGGAGCAGTTCTTC. This translates into CSARVREQFF.

V and J are TRBV11-2 and TRBJ2-2; 8 nucleotides match TRBD2. The V gene's germline CDR1 is SGHAT and CDR2 FQNNGV. The CDR3 contains 16 residues. With 3 bases clipped from V and 4 bases from J, the junction kept 7 bases outside the gene matches. CDR3 sequence reads: CASSFRTSIVTGELFF. CDR3 coding DNA: TGTGCCAGCAGCTTCCGGACTAGCATCGTCACCGGGGAGCTGTTTTTT.

The chain links TRBV29-1 to TRBJ2-3; perhaps TRBD2 as D (6 bases). V lost 6 bases, J lost 6 bases, and 22 bases lay in between. CDR1 and CDR2 (germline): SQVTM, ANQGSEA. CDR3 length equals 15 residues. The CDR3 bases are TGCAGCGTCCGAACCCTGACTAGTTTTGAGGATACGCAGTATTTT. Protein product: CSVRTLTSFEDTQYF.

This clonotype has a handful of counts. The chain combines TRBV12-3 or TRBV12-4 with TRBJ2-3, with D tentatively TRBD1 (6 bases). The length of the CDR3 is 18 residues. Trimming removed 3 bases at V and 3 bases at J, with 22 bases between. The CDR3 region is CASSFHSSLQGNTDTQYF. The CDR3 coding sequence is TGTGCCAGCAGTTTTCACTCCTCCTTACAGGGTAATACAGATACGCAGTATTTT.

This clonotype appeared a few times. The chain employs TRBV4-3 and TRBJ2-1; D not certain. V dropped 1 base and J dropped 6 bases, with 10 bases sitting between them. The germline gives CDR1 LGHNA, CDR2 YSLEER. The CDR3 contains 14 residues. CDR3 loop: CASSQVSVPNEQFF. The DNA for the CDR3 is TGCGCCAGCAGCCAAGTTTCAGTTCCCAATGAGCAGTTCTTC.

This chain links TRBV7-9 with TRBJ2-7, with 11 bases aligning to TRBD1. Germline-derived CDR1 and CDR2 are SEHNR and FQNEAQ (reference sequence). The V gene end was trimmed by 2 bases and the J gene end by 12 bases; junction bases not matched to a gene: 6. The CDR3 spans 13 residues. This CDR3 is CASSLSDRGRLYF. The DNA for the CDR3 is TGTGCCAGCAGCTTATCGGACAGGGGGCGACTGTACTTC.

The chain is built from TRBV4-2 and TRBJ1-1; D is uncertain. In germline, CDR1 is LGHNA, CDR2 YNFKEQ. Deletions cut 0 bases from V and 1 base from J, with 15 bases between. The CDR3 is 17 residues long. The CDR3 DNA sequence: TGTGCCAGCAGCCAAGATCGGAGAAGACTGCCGAACACTGAAGCTTTCTTT. Translated, it gives CASSQDRRRLPNTEAFF.

This clonotype came up a few times. This chain links TRBV29-1 with TRBJ2-7; possibly TRBD2 for D (6 bases). Trimming removed 6 bases at V and 2 bases at J, with 17 bases between. This CDR3 has 14 amino acids. Germline CDR1 SQVTM, CDR2 ANQGSEA. The CDR3 loop reads CSVGTSSKAYEQYF. In DNA form, the CDR3 reads TGCAGCGTGGGTACTAGCAGCAAGGCCTACGAGCAGTACTTC.

CDR3 sequence reads: CSARDPTYGYTF. The CDR3 coding sequence is TGCAGTGCTAGAGACCCCACCTATGGCTACACCTTC. V usage is TRBV20-1 and J usage is TRBJ1-2; D gene unclear. The CDR3 totals 12 residues. Between the trimmed V and J ends, which lost 0 bases and 4 bases, there was a span of 6 bases. CDR1 and CDR2 from the germline V gene are DFQATT and SNEGSKA (reference sequence).

This clonotype was counted a few times. The chain couples TRBV10-3 to TRBJ2-5; 7 bases are a match to TRBD2. Germline V gives CDR1 ENHRY, CDR2 SYGVKD. V lost 5 bases to trimming and J lost 2 bases; unmatched junction nucleotides: 5. This CDR3 is built from 14 residues. DNA of the CDR3: TGTGCCATCAGTAAGGCTAGCGGTCAAGAGACCCAGTACTTC. Translating gives CAISKASGQETQYF.

A few counts support this clonotype. The chain is built from TRBV20-1 and TRBJ2-5; D is unresolved. Deletions cut 3 bases from V and 1 base from J, with 9 bases between. The CDR3 runs to 13 residues. CDR1 is DFQATT and CDR2 is SNEGSKA in the germline V gene (reference sequence). In nucleotides, the CDR3 is TGCAGTGCTAGCGGCCTAATCCAAGAGACCCAGTACTTC. It codes for CSASGLIQETQYF.

This clonotype was seen a few times. The genes are TRBV20-1 and TRBJ2-7; D gene ambiguous. CDR1 is DFQATT and CDR2 is SNEGSKA in the germline V gene (reference sequence). Trimming stripped 2 bases from V and 7 bases from J, with 12 bases between. CDR3 length: 12 residues. This CDR3 is CSARKSGAEQYF. As DNA, the CDR3 is TGCAGTGCTAGAAAGTCCGGAGCGGAGCAGTACTTC.

This clonotype was seen a single time. The V and J genes are TRBV6-2 or TRBV6-3 and TRBJ2-1; 8 bases agree with TRBD1. The CDR3 is 17 residues long. V was pared by 2 bases and J by 5 bases, with 11 bases of the junction left unmatched. Germline V gives CDR1 MNHEY, CDR2 SVGEGT. The CDR3 region is CASSYTRQGAVNNEQFF. The CDR3 DNA sequence: TGTGCCAGCAGTTACACTAGGCAGGGGGCTGTGAACAATGAGCAGTTCTTC.

The chain links TRBV6-1 to TRBJ2-5; 14 nucleotides line up with TRBD2. CDR1 MNHNS and CDR2 SASEGT come from the germline V gene. The CDR3 has 16 amino acids. V lost 5 bases to trimming and J lost 2 bases; unmatched junction nucleotides: 4. The CDR3 DNA reads TGTGCCAGCAGTACGCGGACTAGCGGGAGGCAAGAGACCCAGTACTTC. It translates to CASSTRTSGRQETQYF.

The chain recombines TRBV7-6 with TRBJ1-3; no reliable D call. The CDR3 totals 12 residues. V was pared by 1 base and J by 7 bases, with 5 bases between. Looked up from germline, CDR1 is SGHVS and CDR2 is FNYEAQ. The DNA of the CDR3 is TGTGCCAGCAGCTTAGACTCGAACACCATATATTTT. It encodes CASSLDSNTIYF. The variable domain in full, completed from reference TRBV7-6 and TRBJ1-3, reads GAGVSQSPRYKVTKRGQDVALRCDPISGHVSLYWYRQALGQGPEFLTYFNYEAQQDKSGLPNDRFSAERPEGSISTLTIQRTEQRDSAMYRCASSLDSNTIYFGEGSWLTVV.

This chain connects TRBV3-1 to TRBJ2-7, with no clear D. Deletions cut 4 bases from V and 6 bases from J, with 10 bases between. Germline-derived CDR1 and CDR2 are LGHDT and YNNKEL (reference sequence). The CDR3 totals 12 residues. CDR3 bases: TGTGCCAGCAGCCTCCCACCCGGCGAGCAGTACTTC. It codes for CASSLPPGEQYF.

The chain uses TRBV24-1 and TRBJ2-7; D gene uncertain. CDR3 length equals 11 residues. Germline V gene lookup returns CDR1 KGHDR and CDR2 SFDVKD. Written as DNA, the CDR3 is TGTGCTAACACGGGCGTGTACGAGCAGTACTTC. The encoded protein is CANTGVYEQYF.

In this sample, this clonotype turned up many times. This chain links TRBV24-1 with TRBJ1-5; no definite D call. The V gene lost 8 bases and the J gene lost 4 bases, with 11 bases spanning the gap. CDR3 size: 13 residues. The germline V gene encodes CDR1 KGHDR and CDR2 SFDVKD. In nucleotides, the CDR3 is TGTGCCACCACCGGACGGAAAAATCAGCCCCAGCATTTT. Translated: CATTGRKNQPQHF.